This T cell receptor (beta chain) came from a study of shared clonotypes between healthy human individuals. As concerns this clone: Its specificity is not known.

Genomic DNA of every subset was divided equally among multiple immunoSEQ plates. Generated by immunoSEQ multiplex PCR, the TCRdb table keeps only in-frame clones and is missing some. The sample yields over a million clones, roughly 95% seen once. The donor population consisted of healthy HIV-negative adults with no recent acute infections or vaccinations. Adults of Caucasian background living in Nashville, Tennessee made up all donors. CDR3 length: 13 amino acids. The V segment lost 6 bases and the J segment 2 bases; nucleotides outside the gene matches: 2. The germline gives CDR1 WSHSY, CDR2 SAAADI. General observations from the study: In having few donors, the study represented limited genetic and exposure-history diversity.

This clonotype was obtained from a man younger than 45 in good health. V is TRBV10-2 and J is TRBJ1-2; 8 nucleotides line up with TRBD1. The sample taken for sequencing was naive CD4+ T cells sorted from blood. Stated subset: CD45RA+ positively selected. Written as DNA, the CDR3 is TGCGCCAGCAGGGGACAGGAAAACTATGGCTACACCTTC. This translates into CASRGQENYGYTF.